This T cell receptor beta chain appears in the sequencing data of a study of shared clonotypes between healthy human individuals. Study observations and caveats: Donor clonotype sharing was expected to depend on sequencing depth. It was the non-shared clonotypes that had lower generation probabilities than clonotypes shared by all four donors. Memory subsets generally showed smaller estimated richness than naive subsets did.

To note about this clone: The antigen is undetermined.

The assay was immunoSEQ multiplex PCR, and TCRdb's table has in-frame clones only and misses some. The repertoire holds about 2 million clones, approximately 95% seen once, with more than 0.95% in the top ten. CD45RO-negative cells were positively selected for CCR7, leaving out terminally differentiated effector memory CD45RA+ cells. Participating donors were healthy, HIV-negative adults free of recent acute infections or vaccinations. J gave up 6 bases and V 5 bases, and 12 bases lay outside the gene matches. Looked up from germline, CDR1 is SEHNR and CDR2 is FQNEAQ (reference sequence). The CDR3 loop spans 15 amino acids.

The genes are TRBV7-9 and TRBJ2-7; the match to TRBD2 covers 8 bases. This clonotype was sampled from a man aged 18 to 29 in good health. The specimen was naive CD8+ T cells sorted from blood. The CDR3 bases are TGTGCCAGCAGCCCGCCTATAGCGGCGGGAGGCGAGCAGTACTTC. This encodes CASSPPIAAGGEQYF.